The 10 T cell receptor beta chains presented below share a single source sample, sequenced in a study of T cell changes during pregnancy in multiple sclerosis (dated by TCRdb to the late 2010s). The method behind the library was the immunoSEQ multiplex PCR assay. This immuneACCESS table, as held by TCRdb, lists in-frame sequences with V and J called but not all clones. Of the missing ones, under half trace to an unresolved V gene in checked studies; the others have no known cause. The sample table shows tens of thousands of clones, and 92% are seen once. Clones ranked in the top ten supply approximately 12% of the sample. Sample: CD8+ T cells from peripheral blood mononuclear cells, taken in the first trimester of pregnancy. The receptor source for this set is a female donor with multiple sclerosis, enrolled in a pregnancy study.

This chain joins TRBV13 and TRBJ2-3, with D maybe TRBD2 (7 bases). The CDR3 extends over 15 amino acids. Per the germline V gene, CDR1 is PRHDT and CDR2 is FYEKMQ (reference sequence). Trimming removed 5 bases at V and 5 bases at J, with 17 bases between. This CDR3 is CASSLRGGAQDTQYF. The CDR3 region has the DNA TGTGCCAGCAGCCTTAGGGGGGGGGCACAAGATACGCAGTATTTT.

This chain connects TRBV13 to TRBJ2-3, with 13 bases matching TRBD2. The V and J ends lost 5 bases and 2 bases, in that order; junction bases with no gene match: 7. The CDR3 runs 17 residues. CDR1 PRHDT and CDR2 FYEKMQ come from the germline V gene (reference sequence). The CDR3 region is CASSPMGTSGNTDTQYF. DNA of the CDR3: TGTGCCAGCAGCCCGATGGGGACTAGCGGGAACACAGATACGCAGTATTTT.

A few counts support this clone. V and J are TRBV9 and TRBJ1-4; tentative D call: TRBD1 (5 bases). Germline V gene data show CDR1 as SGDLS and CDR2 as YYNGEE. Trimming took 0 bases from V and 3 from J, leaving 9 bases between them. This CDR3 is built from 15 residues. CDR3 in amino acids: CASSVGTNPNEKLFF. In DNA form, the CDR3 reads TGTGCCAGCAGCGTAGGGACAAATCCTAATGAAAAACTGTTTTTT.

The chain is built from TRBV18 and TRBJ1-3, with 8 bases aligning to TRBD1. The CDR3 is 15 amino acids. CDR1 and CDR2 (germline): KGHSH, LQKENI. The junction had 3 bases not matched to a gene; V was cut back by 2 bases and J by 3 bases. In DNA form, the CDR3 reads TGTGCCAGCTCACCAGCAGGGGGCGATGGAAACACCATATATTTT. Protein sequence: CASSPAGGDGNTIYF.

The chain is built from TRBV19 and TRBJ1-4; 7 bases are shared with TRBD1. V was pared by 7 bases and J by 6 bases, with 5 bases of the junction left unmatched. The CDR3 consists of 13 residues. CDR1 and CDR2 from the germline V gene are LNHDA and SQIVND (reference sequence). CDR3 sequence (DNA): TGTGCCAGTAAGGGACAGCTATATGAAAAACTGTTTTTT. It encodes CASKGQLYEKLFF.

CDR3 in amino acids: CASDVTGGEDTQYF. The CDR3 bases are TGTGCCAGCGACGTGACGGGGGGAGAAGATACGCAGTATTTT. The chain is built from TRBV13 and TRBJ2-3; 7 bases are a match to TRBD2. CDR3 size: 14 residues. CDR1 is PRHDT, CDR2 FYEKMQ, per germline (reference sequence). Losses at the gene ends were 8 bases for V and 5 bases for J; bases not matched to a gene: 10.

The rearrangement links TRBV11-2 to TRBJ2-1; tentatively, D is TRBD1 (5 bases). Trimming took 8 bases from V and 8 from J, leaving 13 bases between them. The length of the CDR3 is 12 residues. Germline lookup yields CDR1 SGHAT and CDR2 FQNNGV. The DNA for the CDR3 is TGTGCCAGCCTCGGGCAGGGCGATGAGCAGTTCTTC. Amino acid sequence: CASLGQGDEQFF.

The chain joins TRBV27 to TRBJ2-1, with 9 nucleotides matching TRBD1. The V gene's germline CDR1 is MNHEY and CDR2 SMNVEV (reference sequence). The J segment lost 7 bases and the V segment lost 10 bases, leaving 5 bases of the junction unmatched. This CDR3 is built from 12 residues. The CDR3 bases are TGTGCCACCGCGGACAGGGGAAATGAGCAGTTCTTC. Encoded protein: CATADRGNEQFF.

The CDR3: CASSFGGGEQFF. The CDR3 DNA reads TGTGCCAGCAGCTTTGGGGGAGGCGAGCAGTTCTTC. V is TRBV7-9 and J is TRBJ2-1, with D possibly being TRBD2 (6 bases). The CDR3 has 12 residues. Germline V gives CDR1 SEHNR, CDR2 FQNEAQ (reference sequence). Trimming pared 3 bases from V and 10 bases from J, leaving 10 bases between.

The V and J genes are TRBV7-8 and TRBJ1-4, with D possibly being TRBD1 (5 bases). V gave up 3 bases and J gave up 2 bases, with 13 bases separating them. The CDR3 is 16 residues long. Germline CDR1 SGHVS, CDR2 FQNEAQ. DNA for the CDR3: TGTGCCAGCAGCTTCCTAGGGGAAGCTACTAATGAAAAACTGTTTTTT. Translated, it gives CASSFLGEATNEKLFF.